A single sample is the source of the 5 T cell receptor beta chains below, sequenced in a study of blood T cell repertoires in COVID-19. Only in-frame clones appear in the TCRdb table, and some are missing; sequencing was by immunoSEQ multiplex PCR. Of about 59,000 clones detected, around 90% appear once; the ten largest clones hold about 15%. Sequencing was done on a sample of peripheral blood. The receptor source for this set is a man of 80 years or more with acute or convalescent COVID-19.

The gene calls are TRBV2 and TRBJ1-2; D is possibly TRBD1 (6 bases). Germline V gene sequence: CDR1 SNHLY, CDR2 FYNNEI. Deletions cut 4 bases from V and 2 bases from J, with 11 bases between. CDR3 size: 14 residues. CDR3 sequence: CASSVDSSNYGYTF. DNA for the CDR3: TGTGCCAGCAGTGTGGACAGTTCCAACTATGGCTACACCTTC.

V is TRBV30 and J is TRBJ1-1; D perhaps matches TRBD1 (5 bases). Germline V lookup: CDR1 GTSNPN, CDR2 SVGIG (reference sequence). The CDR3 runs 13 residues. V lost 3 bases, J lost 0 bases, and 8 bases lay in between. The DNA for the CDR3 is TGTGCCTGGAGGGGGACTCTGAACACTGAAGCTTTCTTT. It encodes CAWRGTLNTEAFF.

This chain connects TRBV4-2 to TRBJ2-1, with TRBD2 matching over 10 bases. Trimming cost V 0 bases and J 6 bases; bases outside gene matches: 5. Germline V gene data show CDR1 as LGHNA and CDR2 as YNFKEQ. This CDR3 has 16 amino acids. As DNA, the CDR3 is TGTGCCAGCAGCCAAGATAAAACTAGCGGGACCAATGAGCAGTTCTTC. It yields the protein CASSQDKTSGTNEQFF.

As for this clone: Other DNA sequences in this sample translate to the same CDR3. J is TRBJ1-5 and V is TRBV6-5; 8 bases align to TRBD1. Germline V gene sequence: CDR1 MNHEY, CDR2 SVGAGI. The V and J ends lost 0 bases and 4 bases, in that order; junction bases with no gene match: 5. The CDR3 runs 16 residues. CDR3 DNA sequence: TGTGCCAGCAGTTACTCCGGACAGGGCCCAAATCAGCCCCAGCATTTT. Translating it yields CASSYSGQGPNQPQHF.

The chain combines TRBV30 with TRBJ1-4; maybe TRBD1 (5 bases). This CDR3 contains 14 residues. Per germline, CDR1 GTSNPN and CDR2 SVGIG (reference sequence). Trimming took off 0 bases at V and 7 bases at J, with 12 bases between the two ends. CDR3 coding DNA: TGTGCCTGGAGTGTGGGGCAGGGAAGTGAAAAACTGTTTTTT. It encodes CAWSVGQGSEKLFF.